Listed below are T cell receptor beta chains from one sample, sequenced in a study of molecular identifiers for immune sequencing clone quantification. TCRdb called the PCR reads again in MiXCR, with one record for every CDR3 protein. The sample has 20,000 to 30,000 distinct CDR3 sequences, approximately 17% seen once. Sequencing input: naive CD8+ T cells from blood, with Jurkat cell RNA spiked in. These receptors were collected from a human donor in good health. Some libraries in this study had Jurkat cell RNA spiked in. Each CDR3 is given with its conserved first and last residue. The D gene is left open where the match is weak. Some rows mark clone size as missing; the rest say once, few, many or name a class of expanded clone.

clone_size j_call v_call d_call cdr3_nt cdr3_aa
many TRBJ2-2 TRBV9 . TGTGCCAGCAGCGCACCACTAATAGGGGAGCTGTTTTTT CASSAPLIGELFF
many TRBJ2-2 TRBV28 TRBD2 TGTGCCAGCACCTCAATCCATCTAGCGGGGTCCGGGGAGCTGTTTTTT CASTSIHLAGSGELFF
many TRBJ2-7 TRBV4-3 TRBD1 TGCGCCAGCAGCCAAGATAGGACAGGGAACTACGAGCAGTACTTC CASSQDRTGNYEQYF
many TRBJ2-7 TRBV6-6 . TGTGCCAGCAGACCCCAGGGAGCGTACGAGCAGTACTTC CASRPQGAYEQYF
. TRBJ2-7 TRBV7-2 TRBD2 TGTGCCAGCAGCCTAGCGGACCTCTCCTACGAGCAGTACTTC CASSLADLSYEQYF
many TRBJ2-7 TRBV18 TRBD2 TGTGCCAGCTCACCAGCGGGGGGTAGCTACGAGCAGTACTTC CASSPAGGSYEQYF
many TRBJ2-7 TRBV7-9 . TGTGCCAGCAGCTTAGCCGGTTCCTACGAGCAGTACTTC CASSLAGSYEQYF
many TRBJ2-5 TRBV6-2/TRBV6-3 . TGTGCCAGCAGTTACCGGGACGAACAGACCCAGTACTTC CASSYRDEQTQYF
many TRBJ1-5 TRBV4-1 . TGCGCCAGCAGCCAAGAATTGCAGGGGACACGGCAGCCCCAGCATTTT CASSQELQGTRQPQHF
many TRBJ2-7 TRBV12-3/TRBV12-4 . TGTGCCAGCAGTGAGGACATGTCCGGCGAGCAGTACTTC CASSEDMSGEQYF
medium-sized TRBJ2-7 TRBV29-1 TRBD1 TGCAGCGGCCGGACAGGAAGTTACGAGCAGTACTTC CSGRTGSYEQYF
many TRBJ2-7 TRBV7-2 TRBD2 TGTGCCAGCAGCTACCGACTAGCCGGGGTCTACGAGCAGTACTTC CASSYRLAGVYEQYF
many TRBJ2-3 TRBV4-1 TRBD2 TGCGCCAGCAGCCAAGGACTAGCGGGGAGCACAGATACGCAGTATTTT CASSQGLAGSTDTQYF
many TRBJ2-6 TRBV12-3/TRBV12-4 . TGTGCCAGCAGTTTATTCTCCAACGTCCTGACTTTC CASSLFSNVLTF
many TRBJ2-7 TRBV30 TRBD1 TGTGCCTGGACTACCGGACAGGGGGCGAGTGAGCAGTACTTC CAWTTGQGASEQYF
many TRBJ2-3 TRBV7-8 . TGTGCCAGCAGCTTAGCGAGGGCAGACCCCACAGATACGCAGTATTTT CASSLARADPTDTQYF
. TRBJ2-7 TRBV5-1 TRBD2 TGCGCCAGCAGCTCGGACGGCTACGGGAGGGGCTCCTACGAGCAGTACTTC CASSSDGYGRGSYEQYF
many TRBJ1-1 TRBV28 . TGTGCCAGCAACAAGGACATCCCGAACACTGAAGCTTTCTTT CASNKDIPNTEAFF
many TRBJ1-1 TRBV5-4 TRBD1 TGTGCCAGCAGCAACAGGGGAACTGAAGCTTTCTTT CASSNRGTEAFF
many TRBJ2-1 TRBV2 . TGTGCCAGCAGTGAAGCGCTTGTGGGGTCCAACGCAGGTGAGCAGTTCTTC CASSEALVGSNAGEQFF